This T cell receptor beta chain is drawn from a study of spatial heterogeneity in lung cancer. Overall study: The average count in raw reads for each unique TCR and UMI combination exceeded nine appearances.

In this sample, this clonotype is medium-sized. A much larger clone lies a single base off, so this may be a read error. Described time point: blood at routine non-recurrence follow-up after resection. Each molecule of TCR cDNA was tagged with one unique molecular identifier. TCRdb itself ran the 5' RACE reads through MiXCR, one entry per CDR3 protein. The sample lists approximately 1,200 distinct CDR3 sequences; roughly 27% were seen once. This CDR3 has 16 residues. CDR1 is DFQATT and CDR2 is SNEGSKA in the germline V gene (reference sequence). J lost 5 bases, V lost 0 bases, and 7 bases had no gene match.

This sequence joins TRBV20-1 and TRBJ2-3, with 11 bases matching TRBD2. The sequences come from PBMCs, collected at follow-up. The clonotype was recovered from a male donor with early-stage non-small cell lung cancer. Here the CDR3 reads CSARDHGLAGGDTQYF. The CDR3 DNA sequence: TGCAGTGCTAGAGATCATGGACTAGCGGGTGGAGATACGCAGTATTTT.